This T cell receptor beta chain is from a study of CD8+ T cells in alopecia areata. At the level of the study: Female C3H/HeJ mice aged 7-10 weeks received skin from spontaneously alopecic C3H/HeJ graft donors aged 6-12 months. Study results and caveats: Greater clonality was observed in lesional scalp samples, especially alopecia totalis/universalis, versus normal scalp.

There are many counts of this clone. What it binds is not known. Mouse germline and gene names are used. The read comes to an end 4 residues before the CDR3 does, leaving the germline J gene to fill in the end. Other DNA variants within this sample encode the same CDR3. The CDR3 length is 15 residues. Germline V gene data show CDR1 as NSQYPW and CDR2 as LRSPGD (reference sequence). RNA was extracted and reverse transcribed into cDNA as the sequencing template. The method was immunoSEQ multiplex PCR; TCRdb's version includes in-frame clones alone and lacks a portion of them. There are 1,500 or so clones in the sample, none observed a single time.

The specimen sequenced was lesional skin. The J gene is TRBJ1-1, the V gene TRBV1; D might be TRBD1 (6 bases). The TCR sequence derives from a C3H/HeJ mouse with alopecia areata. Mice of this strain are of MHC haplotype H2-k. CDR3 amino acids: CTCSAEPGGAGEVFF. CDR3 DNA, as far as it was read: TGCACCTGCAGTGCAGAACCTGGGGGGGCTGGA.